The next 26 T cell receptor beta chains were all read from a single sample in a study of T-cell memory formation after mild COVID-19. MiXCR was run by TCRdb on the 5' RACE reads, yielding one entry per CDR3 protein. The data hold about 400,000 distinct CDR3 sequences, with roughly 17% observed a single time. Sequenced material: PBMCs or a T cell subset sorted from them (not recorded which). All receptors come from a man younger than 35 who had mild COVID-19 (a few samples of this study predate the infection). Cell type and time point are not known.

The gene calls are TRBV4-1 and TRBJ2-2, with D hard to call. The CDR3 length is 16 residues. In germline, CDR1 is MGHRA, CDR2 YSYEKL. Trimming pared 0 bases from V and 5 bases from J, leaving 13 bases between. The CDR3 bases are TGCGCCAGCAGCCAAGAAGAAAGCAGCTGGACCGGGGAGCTGTTTTTT. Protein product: CASSQEESSWTGELFF.

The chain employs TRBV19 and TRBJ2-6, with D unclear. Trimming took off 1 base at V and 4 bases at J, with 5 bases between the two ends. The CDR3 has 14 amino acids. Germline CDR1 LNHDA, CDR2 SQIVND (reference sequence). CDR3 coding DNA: TGTGCCAGTAGTATAGGGTCCGGGGCCAACGTCCTGACTTTC. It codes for CASSIGSGANVLTF.

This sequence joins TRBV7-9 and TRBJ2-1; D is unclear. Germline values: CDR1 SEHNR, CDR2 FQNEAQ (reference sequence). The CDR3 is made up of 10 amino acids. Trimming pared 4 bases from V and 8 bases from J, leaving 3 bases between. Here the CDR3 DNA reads TGTGCCAGCAGCTCCGATGAGCAGTTCTTC. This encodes CASSSDEQFF. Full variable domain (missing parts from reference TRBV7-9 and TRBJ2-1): DTGVSQNPRHKITKRGQNVTFRCDPISEHNRLYWYRQTLGQGPEFLTYFQNEAQLEKSRLLSDRFSAERPKGSFSTLEIQRTEQGDSAMYLCASSSDEQFFGPGTRLTVL.

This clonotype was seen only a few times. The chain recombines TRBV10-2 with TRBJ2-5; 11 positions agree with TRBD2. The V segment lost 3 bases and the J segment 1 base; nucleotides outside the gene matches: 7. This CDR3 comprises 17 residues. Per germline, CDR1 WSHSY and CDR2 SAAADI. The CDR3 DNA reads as TGCGCCAGCAGTGATCTAGCGGGGGGCCATCGCCAAGAGACCCAGTACTTC. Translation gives CASSDLAGGHRQETQYF.

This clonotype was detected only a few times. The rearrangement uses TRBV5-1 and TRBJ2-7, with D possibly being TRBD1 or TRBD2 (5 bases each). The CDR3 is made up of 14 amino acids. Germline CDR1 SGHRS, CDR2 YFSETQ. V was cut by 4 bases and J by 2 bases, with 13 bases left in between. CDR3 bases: TGCGCCAGCAGCGACCCGGGACGGCCCTACGAGCAGTACTTC. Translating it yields CASSDPGRPYEQYF.

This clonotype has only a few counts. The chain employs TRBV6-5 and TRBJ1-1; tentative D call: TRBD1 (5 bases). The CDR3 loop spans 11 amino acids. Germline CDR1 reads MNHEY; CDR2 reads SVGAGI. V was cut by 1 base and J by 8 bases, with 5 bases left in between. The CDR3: CASSYYREAFF. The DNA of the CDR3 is TGTGCCAGCAGTTACTACAGGGAAGCTTTCTTT.

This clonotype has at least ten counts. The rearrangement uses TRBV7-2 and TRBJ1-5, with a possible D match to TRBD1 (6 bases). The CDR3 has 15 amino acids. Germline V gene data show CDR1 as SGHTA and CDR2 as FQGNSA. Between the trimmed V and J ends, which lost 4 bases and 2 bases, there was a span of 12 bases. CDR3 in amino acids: CASSSSRGGNQPQHF. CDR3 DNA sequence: TGTGCCAGCAGCTCCAGCAGGGGTGGCAATCAGCCCCAGCATTTT.

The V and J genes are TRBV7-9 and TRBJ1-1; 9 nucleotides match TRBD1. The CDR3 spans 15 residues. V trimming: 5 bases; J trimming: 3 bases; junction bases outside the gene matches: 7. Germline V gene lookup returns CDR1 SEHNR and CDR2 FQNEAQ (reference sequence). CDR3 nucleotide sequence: TGTGCCAGCAGCCCGGGACAGGGACTCGACACTGAAGCTTTCTTT. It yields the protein CASSPGQGLDTEAFF. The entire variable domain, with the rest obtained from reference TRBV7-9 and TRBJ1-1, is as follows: DTGVSQNPRHKITKRGQNVTFRCDPISEHNRLYWYRQTLGQGPEFLTYFQNEAQLEKSRLLSDRFSAERPKGSFSTLEIQRTEQGDSAMYLCASSPGQGLDTEAFFGQGTRLTVV.

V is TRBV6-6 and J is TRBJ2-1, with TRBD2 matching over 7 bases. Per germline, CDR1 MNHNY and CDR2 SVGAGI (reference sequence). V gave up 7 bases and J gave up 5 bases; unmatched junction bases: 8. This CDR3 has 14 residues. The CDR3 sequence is CASNRAGPHNEQFF. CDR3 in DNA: TGTGCCAGCAACCGAGCGGGGCCCCACAATGAGCAGTTCTTC.

CDR3 nucleotide sequence: TGTGCCAGCAGTCGCGATTTTATAGCCAAAAACATTCAGTACTTC. This codes for CASSRDFIAKNIQYF. The rearrangement joins TRBV27 to TRBJ2-4, with unresolved D. CDR3 length: 15 residues. V was cut by 5 bases and J by 0 bases, with 11 bases left in between. Germline V lookup: CDR1 MNHEY, CDR2 SMNVEV (reference sequence).

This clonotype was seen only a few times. In DNA form, the CDR3 reads TGTGCCAGCAGGGCGAAACAGGGGACTGAAGCTTTCTTT. Protein sequence: CASRAKQGTEAFF. V usage is TRBV6-6 and J usage is TRBJ1-1; TRBD1 agrees at 7 bases. J lost 5 bases, V lost 6 bases, and 6 bases had no gene match. CDR3 length equals 13 residues. From germline, CDR1 is MNHNY and CDR2 SVGAGI (reference sequence).

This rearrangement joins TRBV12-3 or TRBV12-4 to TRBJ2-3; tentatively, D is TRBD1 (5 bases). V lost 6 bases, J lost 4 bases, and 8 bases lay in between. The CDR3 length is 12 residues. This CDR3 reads CASSRESDTQYF. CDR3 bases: TGTGCCAGCAGCAGGGAATCAGATACGCAGTATTTT.

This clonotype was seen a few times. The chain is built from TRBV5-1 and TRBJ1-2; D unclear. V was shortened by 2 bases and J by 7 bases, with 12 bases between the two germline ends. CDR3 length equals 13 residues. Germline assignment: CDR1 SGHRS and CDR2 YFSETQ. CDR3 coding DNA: TGCGCCAGCAGCTTAGGATCAACTAGTGGCTACACCTTC. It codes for CASSLGSTSGYTF.

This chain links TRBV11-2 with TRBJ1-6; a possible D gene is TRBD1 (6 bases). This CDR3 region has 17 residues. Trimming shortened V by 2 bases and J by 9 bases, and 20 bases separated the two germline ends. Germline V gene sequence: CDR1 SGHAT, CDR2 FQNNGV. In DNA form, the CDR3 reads TGTGCCAGCAGCTTAACATACGCGGCCAGGGGAGGTTCACCCCTCCACTTT. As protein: CASSLTYAARGGSPLHF.

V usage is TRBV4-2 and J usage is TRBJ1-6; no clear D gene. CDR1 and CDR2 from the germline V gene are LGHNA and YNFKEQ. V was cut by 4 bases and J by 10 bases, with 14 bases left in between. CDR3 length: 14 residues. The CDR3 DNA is TGTGCCAGCAGCCTCTTGAGGGAGTCGTCACCCCTCCACTTT. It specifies CASSLLRESSPLHF.

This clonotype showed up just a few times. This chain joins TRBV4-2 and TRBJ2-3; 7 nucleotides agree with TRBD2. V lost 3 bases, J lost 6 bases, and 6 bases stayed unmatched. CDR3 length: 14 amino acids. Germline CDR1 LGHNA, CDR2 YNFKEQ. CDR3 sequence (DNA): TGTGCCAGCAGCCACCGGGAGGCGACCGATACGCAGTATTTT. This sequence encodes CASSHREATDTQYF.

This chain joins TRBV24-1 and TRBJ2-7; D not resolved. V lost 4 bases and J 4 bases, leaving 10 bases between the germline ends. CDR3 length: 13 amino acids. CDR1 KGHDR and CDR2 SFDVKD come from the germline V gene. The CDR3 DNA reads TGTGCCACCAGTGACCCTCTACGATACGAGCAGTACTTC. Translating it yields CATSDPLRYEQYF.

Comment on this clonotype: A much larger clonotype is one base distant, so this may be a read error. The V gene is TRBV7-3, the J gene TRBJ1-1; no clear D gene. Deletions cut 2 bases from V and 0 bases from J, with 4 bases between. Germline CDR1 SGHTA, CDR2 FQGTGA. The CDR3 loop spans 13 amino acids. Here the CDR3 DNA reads TGTGCCAGCAGCTTACATATGAACACTGAAGCTTTCTTT. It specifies CASSLHMNTEAFF.

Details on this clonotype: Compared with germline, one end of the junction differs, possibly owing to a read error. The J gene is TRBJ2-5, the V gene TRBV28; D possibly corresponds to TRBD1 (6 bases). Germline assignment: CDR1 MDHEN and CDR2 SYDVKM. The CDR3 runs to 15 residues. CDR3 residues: CAISPLQGYQETQYF. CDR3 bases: TGTGCCATCAGTCCCTTGCAGGGGTACCAAGAGACCCAGTACTTC.

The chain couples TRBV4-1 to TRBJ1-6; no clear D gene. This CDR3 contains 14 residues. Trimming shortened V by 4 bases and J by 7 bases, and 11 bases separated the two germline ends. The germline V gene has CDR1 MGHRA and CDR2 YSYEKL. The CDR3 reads CASSRVALNSPLHF. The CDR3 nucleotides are TGCGCCAGCAGCCGAGTGGCGCTAAATTCACCCCTCCACTTT.

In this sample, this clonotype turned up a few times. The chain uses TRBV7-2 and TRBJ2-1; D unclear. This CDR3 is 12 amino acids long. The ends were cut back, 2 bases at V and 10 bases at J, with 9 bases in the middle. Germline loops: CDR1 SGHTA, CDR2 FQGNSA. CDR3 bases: TGTGCCAGCAGCTTACCTCTTAGGGAGCAGTTCTTC. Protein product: CASSLPLREQFF. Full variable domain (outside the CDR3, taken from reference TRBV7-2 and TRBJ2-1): GAGVSQSPSNKVTEKGKDVELRCDPISGHTALYWYRQSLGQGLEFLIYFQGNSAPDKSGLPSDRFSAERTGGSVSTLTIQRTQQEDSAVYLCASSLPLREQFFGPGTRLTVL.

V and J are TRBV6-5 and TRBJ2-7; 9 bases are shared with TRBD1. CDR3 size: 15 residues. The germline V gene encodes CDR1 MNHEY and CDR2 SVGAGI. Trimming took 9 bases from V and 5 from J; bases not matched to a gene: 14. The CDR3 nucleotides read TGTGCCAGAAGGGGGCTCGGGACAGGGAATCACGAGCAGTACGTC. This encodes CARRGLGTGNHEQYV.

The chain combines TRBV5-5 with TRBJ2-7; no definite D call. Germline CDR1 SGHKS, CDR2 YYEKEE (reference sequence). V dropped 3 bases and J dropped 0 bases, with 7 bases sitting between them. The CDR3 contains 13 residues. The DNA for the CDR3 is TGTGCCAGCAGCTCCGCGTCCTCCTACGAGCAGTACGTC. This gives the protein CASSSASSYEQYV.

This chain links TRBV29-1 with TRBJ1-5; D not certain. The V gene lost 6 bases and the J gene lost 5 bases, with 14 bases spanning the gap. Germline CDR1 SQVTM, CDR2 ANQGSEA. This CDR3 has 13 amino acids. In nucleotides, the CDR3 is TGCAGCGTGGTCGAGACTCTGGATCAGCCCCAGCATTTT. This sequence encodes CSVVETLDQPQHF.

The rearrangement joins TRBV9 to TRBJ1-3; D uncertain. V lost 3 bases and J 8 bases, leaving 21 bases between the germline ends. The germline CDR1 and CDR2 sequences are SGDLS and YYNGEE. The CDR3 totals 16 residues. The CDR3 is CASSATISTVGDTIYF. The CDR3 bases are TGTGCCAGCAGCGCGACTATTTCGACGGTGGGAGACACCATATATTTT.

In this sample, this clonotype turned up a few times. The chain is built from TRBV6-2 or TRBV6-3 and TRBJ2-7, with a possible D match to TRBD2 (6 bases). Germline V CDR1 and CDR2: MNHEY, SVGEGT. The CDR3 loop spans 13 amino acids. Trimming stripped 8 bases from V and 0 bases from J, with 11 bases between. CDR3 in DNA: TGTGCCAGCTGGGACTCGAGCTCCTACGAGCAGTACGTC. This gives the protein CASWDSSSYEQYV.